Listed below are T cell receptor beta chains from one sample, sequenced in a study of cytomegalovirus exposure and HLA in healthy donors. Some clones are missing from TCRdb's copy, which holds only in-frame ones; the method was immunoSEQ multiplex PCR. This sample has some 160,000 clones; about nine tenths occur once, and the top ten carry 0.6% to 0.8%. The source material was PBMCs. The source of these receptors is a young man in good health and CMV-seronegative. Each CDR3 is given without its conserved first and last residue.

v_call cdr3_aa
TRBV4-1 ASSQGAGMNTEAF
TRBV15 ATSRDHPSGGAPGELF
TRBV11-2 ASSFWGSDYGYT
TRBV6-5 ASSTTGDGYT
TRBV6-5 ASRPPGVYGYT
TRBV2 ASSLETGGLGYT
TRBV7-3 ASNEAFRQGNTGELF
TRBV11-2 ASSPGGDYWQETQY
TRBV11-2 ASSSRTGLNYGYT
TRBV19 ASSISGLAGGLWNEQF
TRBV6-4 ASSVEGNTGELF
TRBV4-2 ASVAGLGTSYEQY
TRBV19 ASSIPRARFYGYT
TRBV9 ASSPRDRNTEAF
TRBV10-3 AIRKPQGDEQF
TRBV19 ASRPRGRGNQPQH
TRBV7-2 ASSLVRTGGNEKLF
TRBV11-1 ASSPGQVVAGELF
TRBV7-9 ASSPPLRVIAKNIQY
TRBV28 ASSSRVTSGPYNEQF
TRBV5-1 ASSRTSGDQETQY
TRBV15 ATSRYRDGYT
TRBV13 ASSLRLGAGVNNEQF
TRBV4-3 ASSQARGGVDTGELF
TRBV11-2 ASSLVGSLNTEAF
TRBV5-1 ASSLPGQGASRESATGELF
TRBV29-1 SVEIVGGSDYNEQF
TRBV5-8 ASHLGQGDMNTEAF
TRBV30 ACRYLTTQETQY
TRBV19 ASKGVGTEAF
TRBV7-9 ASSFQREGTGELF
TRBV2 ASSDTATHYGYT
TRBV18 ASSRGLAMENFGSYEQY
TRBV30 AWSAPDSAIRRGYT
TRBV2 ASRSGGYNEQF
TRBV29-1 SVVGLAGSTDTQY
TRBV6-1 ATLHLAGGRNEQF
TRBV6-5 ASGVSGGRKETQY
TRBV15 ATSRDAGTGGNTIY
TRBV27 ASIVPTGEGENEKLF
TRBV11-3 ASSLVTGVPSGNTIY
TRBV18 ASSPSAGPGAKNIQY
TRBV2 ASSDQDRQETQY
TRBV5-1 ASSLRGISTDTQY